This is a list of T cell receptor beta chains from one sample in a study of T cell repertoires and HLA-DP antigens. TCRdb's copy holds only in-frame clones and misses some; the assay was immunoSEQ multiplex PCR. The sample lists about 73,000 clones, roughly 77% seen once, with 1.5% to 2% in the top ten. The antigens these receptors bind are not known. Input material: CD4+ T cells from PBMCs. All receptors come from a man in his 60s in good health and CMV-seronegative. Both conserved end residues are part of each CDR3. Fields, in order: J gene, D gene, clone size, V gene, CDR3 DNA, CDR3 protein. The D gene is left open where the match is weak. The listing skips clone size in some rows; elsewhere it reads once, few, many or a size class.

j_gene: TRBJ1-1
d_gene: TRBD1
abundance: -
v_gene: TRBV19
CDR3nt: TGTGCCAGTAGTAACAGGGGGCGAGACACTGAAGCTTTCTTT
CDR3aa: CASSNRGRDTEAFF

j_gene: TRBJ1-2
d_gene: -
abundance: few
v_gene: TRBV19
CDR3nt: TGTGCCAGTAGTATCGACAGGAGGTATGGCTACACCTTC
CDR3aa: CASSIDRRYGYTF

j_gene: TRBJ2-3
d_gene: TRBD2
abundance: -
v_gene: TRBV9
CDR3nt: TGTGCCAGCAGCGTAGGACTAGCGGGAGCAGATACGCAGTATTTT
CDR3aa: CASSVGLAGADTQYF

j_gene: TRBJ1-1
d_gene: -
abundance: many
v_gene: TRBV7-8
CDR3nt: TGTGCCAGCAGCCTTCGACTAATAGGCACTGAAGCTTTCTTT
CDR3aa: CASSLRLIGTEAFF

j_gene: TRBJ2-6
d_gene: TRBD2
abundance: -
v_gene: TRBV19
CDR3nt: TGTGCCAGTAGTGCTAGCGGGAGGGTCGCATCGGGCTCTGGGGCCAACGTCCTGACTTTC
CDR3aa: CASSASGRVASGSGANVLTF

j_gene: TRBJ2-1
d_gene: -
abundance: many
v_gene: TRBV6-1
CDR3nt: TGTGCCAGCAGGGAGCTCAGGAGCTCCTACAATGAGCAGTTCTTC
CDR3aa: CASRELRSSYNEQFF

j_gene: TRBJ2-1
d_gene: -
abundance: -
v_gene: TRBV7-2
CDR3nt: TGTGCCAGCAGCTTCCCGGGAGTTGAGCAGTTCTTC
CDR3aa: CASSFPGVEQFF

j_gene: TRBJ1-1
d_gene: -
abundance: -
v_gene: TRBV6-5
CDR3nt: TGTGCCAGCAGGGCGGTGGGAGGGAACACTGAAGCTTTCTTT
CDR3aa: CASRAVGGNTEAFF

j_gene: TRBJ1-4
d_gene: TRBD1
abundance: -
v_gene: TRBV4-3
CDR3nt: TGCGCCAGCAGCCGCATAGGGACAGGGGGTTCCCCAACTAATGAAAAACTGTTTTTT
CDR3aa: CASSRIGTGGSPTNEKLFF

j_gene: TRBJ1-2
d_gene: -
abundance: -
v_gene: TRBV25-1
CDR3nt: TGTGCCAGCAGTGAAACCAATGGCTATGGCTACACCTTC
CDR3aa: CASSETNGYGYTF

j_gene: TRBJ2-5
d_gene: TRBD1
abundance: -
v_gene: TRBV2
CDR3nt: TGTGCCAGCAGCTACGGGACAGGGGGCTCGTTTGTAGTAGGGCAAGAGACCCAGTACTTC
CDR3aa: CASSYGTGGSFVVGQETQYF

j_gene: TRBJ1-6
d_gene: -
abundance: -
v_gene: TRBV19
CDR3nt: TGTGCCAGTAGTGCGGACGGACGGTTTGCCTATAATTCACCCCTCCACTTT
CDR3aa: CASSADGRFAYNSPLHF

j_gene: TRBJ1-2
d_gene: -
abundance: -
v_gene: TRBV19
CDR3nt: TGTGCCAGTAGTATAGATCGGGACGGCTACTATGGCTACACCTTC
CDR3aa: CASSIDRDGYYGYTF

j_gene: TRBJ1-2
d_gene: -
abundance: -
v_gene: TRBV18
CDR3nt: TGTGCCGGCGGGCAGGACCGCTATGGCTACACCTTC
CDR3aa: CAGGQDRYGYTF

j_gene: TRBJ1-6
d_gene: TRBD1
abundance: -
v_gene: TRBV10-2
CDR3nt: TGCGCCAGCAGTTCCCAACCTACAGGGGCGATCAATAATTCACCCCTCCACTTT
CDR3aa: CASSSQPTGAINNSPLHF